What follows describes a single T cell receptor (beta chain). This sample is part of a study of T-cell memory formation after mild COVID-19. Constant-segment-primed 5'RACE gave TCR alpha and TCR beta cDNA libraries with sample barcodes and UMIs. TCRdb re-called the 5' RACE reads through MiXCR, storing one row per CDR3 protein. The data contain 550,000 to 700,000 distinct CDR3 sequences, roughly 17% of them seen just once; the ten biggest clones take up about 12%. Specimen: PBMCs or a T cell subset sorted from them (not recorded which). This receptor was obtained from an adult woman who had mild COVID-19 (a few samples of this study predate the infection). Cell type and time point are not known.

The CDR3 DNA reads as TGTGCCAGCAGCTTGAAAACCGGGGCATCCGTCTCTGGAAACACCATATATTTT. Its protein product is CASSLKTGASVSGNTIYF. This chain links TRBV5-5 with TRBJ1-3, with a possible D match to TRBD1 (5 bases). This CDR3 is 18 amino acids long. V lost 1 base and J lost 0, with 17 bases in between. Germline-derived CDR1 and CDR2 are SGHKS and YYEKEE (reference sequence). Full variable domain (rest looked up from reference TRBV5-5 and TRBJ1-3): DAGVTQSPTHLIKTRGQQVTLRCSPISGHKSVSWYQQVLGQGPQFIFQYYEKEERGRGNFPDRFSARQFPNYSSELNVNALLLGDSALYLCASSLKTGASVSGNTIYFGEGSWLTVV.